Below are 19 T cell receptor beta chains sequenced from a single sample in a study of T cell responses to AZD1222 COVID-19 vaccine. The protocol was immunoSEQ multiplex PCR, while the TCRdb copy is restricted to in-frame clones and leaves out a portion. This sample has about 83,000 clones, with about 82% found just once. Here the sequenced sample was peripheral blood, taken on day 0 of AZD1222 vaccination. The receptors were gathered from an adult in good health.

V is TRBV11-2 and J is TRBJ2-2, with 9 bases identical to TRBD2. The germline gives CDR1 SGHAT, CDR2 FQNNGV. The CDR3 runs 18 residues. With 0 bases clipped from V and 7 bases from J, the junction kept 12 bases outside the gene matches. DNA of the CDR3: TGTGCCAGCAGCTTAGATTTTGCTAGCGGGGCCGCGGGCGGGGAGCTGTTTTTT. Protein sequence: CASSLDFASGAAGGELFF.

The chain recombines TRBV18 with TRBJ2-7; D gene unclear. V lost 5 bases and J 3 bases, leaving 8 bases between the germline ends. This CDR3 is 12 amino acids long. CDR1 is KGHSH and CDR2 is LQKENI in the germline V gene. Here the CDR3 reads CASSDTFYEQYF. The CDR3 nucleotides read TGTGCCAGCTCAGACACCTTCTACGAGCAGTACTTC.

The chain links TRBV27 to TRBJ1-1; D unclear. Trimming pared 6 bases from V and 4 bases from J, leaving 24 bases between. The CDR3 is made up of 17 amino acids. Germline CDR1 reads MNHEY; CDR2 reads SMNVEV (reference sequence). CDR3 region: CASSFSTLPWVSTEAFF. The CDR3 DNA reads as TGTGCCAGCAGCTTTTCGACCCTTCCGTGGGTCTCCACTGAAGCTTTCTTT.

The CDR3 DNA follows: TGTGCCAGCAGCTCGAGCCCGGGACAGGGGAATGAAAAACTGTTTTTT. It codes for CASSSSPGQGNEKLFF. The genes are TRBV7-9 and TRBJ1-4; 10 bases are a match to TRBD1. In germline, CDR1 is SEHNR, CDR2 FQNEAQ (reference sequence). Losses at the gene ends were 4 bases for V and 5 bases for J; bases not matched to a gene: 7. The CDR3 is 16 residues long.

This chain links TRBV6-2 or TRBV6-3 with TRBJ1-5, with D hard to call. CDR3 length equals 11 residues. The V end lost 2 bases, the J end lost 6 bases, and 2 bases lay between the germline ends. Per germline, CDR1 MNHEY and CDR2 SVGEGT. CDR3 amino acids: CASSYPQPQHF. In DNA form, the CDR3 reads TGTGCCAGCAGTTACCCTCAGCCCCAGCATTTT.

The CDR3: CASSLAQEQETQYF. The DNA of the CDR3 is TGTGCCAGCAGCTTAGCACAGGAGCAAGAGACCCAGTACTTC. The gene calls are TRBV13 and TRBJ2-5; the D gene is possibly TRBD1 (5 bases). V was pared by 1 base and J by 2 bases, with 8 bases between. The CDR3 length is 14 residues. CDR1 PRHDT and CDR2 FYEKMQ come from the germline V gene (reference sequence).

The CDR3 bases are TGTGCCAGCTCACCGAAGATGAACACTGAAGCTTTCTTT. Its protein product is CASSPKMNTEAFF. The chain combines TRBV18 with TRBJ1-1; D is uncertain. The CDR3 has 13 residues. CDR1 and CDR2 from the germline V gene are KGHSH and LQKENI. V lost 3 bases and J lost 0, with 5 bases in between. Using reference TRBV18 and TRBJ1-1 for the parts outside the CDR3, the full variable domain is NAGVMQNPRHLVRRRGQEARLRCSPMKGHSHVYWYRQLPEEGLKFMVYLQKENIIDESGMPKERFSAEFPKEGPSILRIQQVVRGDSAAYFCASSPKMNTEAFFGQGTRLTVV.

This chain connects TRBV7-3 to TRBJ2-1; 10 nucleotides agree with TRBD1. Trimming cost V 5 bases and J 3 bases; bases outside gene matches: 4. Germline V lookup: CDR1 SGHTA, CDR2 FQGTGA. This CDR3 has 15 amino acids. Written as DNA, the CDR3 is TGTGCCAGCAGCCCAGGACAGGGGGGCTACAATGAGCAGTTCTTC. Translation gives CASSPGQGGYNEQFF.

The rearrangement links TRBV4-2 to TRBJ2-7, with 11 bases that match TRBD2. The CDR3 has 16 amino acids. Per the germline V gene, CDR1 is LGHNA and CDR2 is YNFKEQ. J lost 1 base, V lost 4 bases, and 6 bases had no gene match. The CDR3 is CASSRSLAGASYEQYF. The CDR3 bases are TGTGCCAGCAGCCGCTCACTAGCGGGAGCGTCCTACGAGCAGTACTTC.

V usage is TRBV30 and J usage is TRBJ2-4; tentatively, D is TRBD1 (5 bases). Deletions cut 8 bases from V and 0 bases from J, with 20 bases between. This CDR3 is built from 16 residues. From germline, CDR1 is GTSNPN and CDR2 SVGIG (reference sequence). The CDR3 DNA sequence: TGTGCCGTTGGACAAAGACTTTTGCTAGCCAAAAACATTCAGTACTTC. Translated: CAVGQRLLLAKNIQYF.

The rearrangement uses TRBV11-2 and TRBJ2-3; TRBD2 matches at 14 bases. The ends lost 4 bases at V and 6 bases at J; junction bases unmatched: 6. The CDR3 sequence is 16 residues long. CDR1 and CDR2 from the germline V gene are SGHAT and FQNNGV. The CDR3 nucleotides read TGTGCCAGCAGCTCGACGGGACTAGCGGGGGCCGATACGCAGTATTTT. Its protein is CASSSTGLAGADTQYF.

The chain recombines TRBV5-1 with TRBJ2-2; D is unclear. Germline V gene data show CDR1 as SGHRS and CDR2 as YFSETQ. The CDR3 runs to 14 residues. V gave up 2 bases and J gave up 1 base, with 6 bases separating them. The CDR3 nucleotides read TGCGCCAGCAGCTTCGTACGGAACACCGGGGAGCTGTTTTTT. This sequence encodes CASSFVRNTGELFF.

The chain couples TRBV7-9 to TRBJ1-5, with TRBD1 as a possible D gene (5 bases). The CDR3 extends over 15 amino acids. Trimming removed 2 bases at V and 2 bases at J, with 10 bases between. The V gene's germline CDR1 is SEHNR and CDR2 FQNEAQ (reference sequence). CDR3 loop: CASSLSGQGNQPQHF. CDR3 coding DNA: TGTGCCAGCAGCTTATCCGGACAAGGCAATCAGCCCCAGCATTTT.

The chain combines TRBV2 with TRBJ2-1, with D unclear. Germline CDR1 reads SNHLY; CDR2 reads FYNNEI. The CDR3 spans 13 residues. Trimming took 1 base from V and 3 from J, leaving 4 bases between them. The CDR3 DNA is TGTGCCAGCAGTGAAGTGGACTACAATGAGCAGTTCTTC. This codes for CASSEVDYNEQFF.

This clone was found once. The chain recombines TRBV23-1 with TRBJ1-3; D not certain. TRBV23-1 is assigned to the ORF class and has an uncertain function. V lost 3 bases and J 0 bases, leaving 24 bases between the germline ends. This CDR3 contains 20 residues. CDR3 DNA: TGCGCCAGCAGTCACACATTCGGCGGCAGCCACCCGAACTCTGGAAACACCATATATTTT. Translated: CASSHTFGGSHPNSGNTIYF.

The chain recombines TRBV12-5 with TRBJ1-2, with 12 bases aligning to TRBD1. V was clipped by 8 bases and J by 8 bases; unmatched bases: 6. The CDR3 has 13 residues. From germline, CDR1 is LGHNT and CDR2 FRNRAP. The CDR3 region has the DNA TGTGCTAGTTCCGGGACAGGGGGCGCCGGCTACACCTTC. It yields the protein CASSGTGGAGYTF.

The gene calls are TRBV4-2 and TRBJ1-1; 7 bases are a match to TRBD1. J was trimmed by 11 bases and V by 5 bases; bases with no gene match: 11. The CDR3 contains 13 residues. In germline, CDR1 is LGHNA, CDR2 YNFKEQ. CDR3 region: CASSGVRGRRAFF. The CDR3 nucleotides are TGTGCCAGCAGCGGGGTGAGGGGGCGCAGGGCTTTCTTT.

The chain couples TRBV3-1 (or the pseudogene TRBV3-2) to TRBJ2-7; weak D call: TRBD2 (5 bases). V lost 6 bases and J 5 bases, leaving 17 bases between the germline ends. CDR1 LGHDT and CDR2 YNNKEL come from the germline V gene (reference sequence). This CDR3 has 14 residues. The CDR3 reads CASSKAWGDNEQYF. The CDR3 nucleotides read TGTGCCAGCAGTAAGGCGTGGGGAGATAACGAGCAGTACTTC.

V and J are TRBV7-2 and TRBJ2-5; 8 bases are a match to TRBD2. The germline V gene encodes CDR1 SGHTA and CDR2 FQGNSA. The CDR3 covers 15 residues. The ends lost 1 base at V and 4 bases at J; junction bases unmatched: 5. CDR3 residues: CASSLGGSGRETQYF. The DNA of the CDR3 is TGTGCCAGCAGCTTAGGAGGAAGCGGGAGAGAGACCCAGTACTTC. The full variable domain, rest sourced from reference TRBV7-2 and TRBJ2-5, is GAGVSQSPSNKVTEKGKDVELRCDPISGHTALYWYRQSLGQGLEFLIYFQGNSAPDKSGLPSDRFSAERTGGSVSTLTIQRTQQEDSAVYLCASSLGGSGRETQYFGPGTRLLVL.